These T cell receptor beta chains were read from a single sample in a study of cytomegalovirus exposure and HLA in healthy donors. Data came from immunoSEQ multiplex PCR; TCRdb stores just in-frame clones and leaves some out. The repertoire holds around 120,000 clones, with more than 60% as singletons. The sample taken for sequencing was PBMCs. Receptors originate from a woman in her thirties or forties in good health and CMV-seropositive. CDR3s leave out the opening cysteine and the closing phenylalanine or tryptophan. The order of the fields is CDR3 length, V gene, J gene, CDR3 protein.

cdr3_length: 15; v_call: TRBV2; j_call: TRBJ2-7; cdr3_aa: ASSENTWQGRRYEQY
cdr3_length: 13; v_call: TRBV27; j_call: TRBJ1-6; cdr3_aa: ASSTGQGWSSPLH
cdr3_length: 14; v_call: TRBV28; j_call: TRBJ1-1; cdr3_aa: ASSPIAGTVNTEAF
cdr3_length: 12; v_call: TRBV6-5; j_call: TRBJ1-4; cdr3_aa: ASSPLKEAEKLF
cdr3_length: 13; v_call: TRBV27; j_call: TRBJ1-3; cdr3_aa: ASSFLPYPGNTIY
cdr3_length: 13; v_call: TRBV5-6; j_call: TRBJ1-1; cdr3_aa: ASTAWEGMNTEAF
cdr3_length: 12; v_call: TRBV4-1; j_call: TRBJ1-4; cdr3_aa: ASSLGQGIEKLF
cdr3_length: 12; v_call: TRBV30; j_call: TRBJ1-2; cdr3_aa: ASPSSQGYYGYT
cdr3_length: 12; v_call: TRBV29-1; j_call: TRBJ2-3; cdr3_aa: SVYKGGGTDTQY
cdr3_length: 13; v_call: TRBV7-2; j_call: TRBJ1-4; cdr3_aa: ASSLGPGGSEKLF
cdr3_length: 15; v_call: TRBV4-1; j_call: TRBJ2-1; cdr3_aa: ASSQVGRGPPWNEQF
cdr3_length: 13; v_call: TRBV19; j_call: TRBJ2-5; cdr3_aa: ASSNSGRAQETQY
cdr3_length: 12; v_call: TRBV19; j_call: TRBJ2-7; cdr3_aa: ASSIGGSLYEQY
cdr3_length: 11; v_call: TRBV15; j_call: TRBJ1-2; cdr3_aa: ATDRQGRHGYT
cdr3_length: 10; v_call: TRBV11-2; j_call: TRBJ1-3; cdr3_aa: ASSSTQGIIY
cdr3_length: 16; v_call: TRBV5-1; j_call: TRBJ2-3; cdr3_aa: ASSSPGTSGRSTDTQY
cdr3_length: 11; v_call: TRBV10-3; j_call: TRBJ2-1; cdr3_aa: AIGGLDVDEQF
cdr3_length: 13; v_call: TRBV10-3; j_call: TRBJ1-1; cdr3_aa: AISLQGSKNTEAF
cdr3_length: 11; v_call: TRBV6-1; j_call: TRBJ1-2; cdr3_aa: ASSESRRPGYT
cdr3_length: 11; v_call: TRBV19; j_call: TRBJ2-5; cdr3_aa: ASGRGGEETQY
cdr3_length: 13; v_call: TRBV15; j_call: TRBJ1-1; cdr3_aa: ATSRVGERGTEAF
cdr3_length: 13; v_call: TRBV7-8; j_call: TRBJ2-5; cdr3_aa: ASSPGTGGVETQY
cdr3_length: 15; v_call: TRBV18; j_call: TRBJ2-6; cdr3_aa: ASSPSAQGSGANVLT
cdr3_length: 17; v_call: TRBV5-1; j_call: TRBJ2-1; cdr3_aa: ASSPNLAGGQGAANEQF
cdr3_length: 13; v_call: TRBV27; j_call: TRBJ1-2; cdr3_aa: ASRRGGQGLDGYT
cdr3_length: 10; v_call: TRBV5-6; j_call: TRBJ2-5; cdr3_aa: ASSLPSGEQY
cdr3_length: 13; v_call: TRBV6-5; j_call: TRBJ2-1; cdr3_aa: ASSYSRTSGNEQF
cdr3_length: 12; v_call: TRBV5-4; j_call: TRBJ2-7; cdr3_aa: ASSLGGSSYEQY
cdr3_length: 12; v_call: TRBV10-3; j_call: TRBJ1-6; cdr3_aa: AISSGQGSSPLH
cdr3_length: 12; v_call: TRBV7-2; j_call: TRBJ1-1; cdr3_aa: ASSSRVGGTEAF
cdr3_length: 11; v_call: TRBV2; j_call: TRBJ1-2; cdr3_aa: ASSDGQGRGYT